There are many counts of the clone carrying this T cell receptor (beta chain). Its target is not known. V lost 4 bases and J lost 1, with 16 bases in between. The CDR3 length is 16 residues. Per germline, CDR1 LGHNA and CDR2 YSLEER. This sample stems from a study of CD8 T cells in ankylosing spondylitis. Quantitative 5'-RACE with molecular barcodes was used to make the TCR beta libraries. From the 5' RACE reads, TCRdb called clonotypes with MiXCR, one entry per CDR3 protein. Among 300,000 to 350,000 distinct CDR3 sequences listed, more than 20% were seen once. Whole-study findings and limits: The authors reported significant enrichment of disease-linked clones in matched ankylosing spondylitis synovial fluid. Ankylosing spondylitis blood appeared to be characterized by a TCR beta motif of fewer than ten highly homologous variants. There were earlier reports of some motif variants in reactive arthritis synovial fluid and blood.

Input material: blood, either unsorted or a sorted T cell fraction (not recorded which). The chain employs TRBV4-3 and TRBJ1-1; D perhaps matches TRBD1 (5 bases). The clonotype was recovered from a female donor with ankylosing spondylitis or in good health (not recorded which). The CDR3 loop reads CASSPHPVGQNTEAFF. CDR3 sequence (DNA): TGCGCCAGCAGCCCTCACCCGGTTGGACAGAACACTGAAGCTTTCTTT.